In this sample, the clone carrying this T cell receptor (beta chain) turned up a few times. Its specificity is unknown. The V gene's germline CDR1 is SGHRS and CDR2 YFSETQ. This CDR3 has 15 residues. Trimming cost V 4 bases and J 2 bases, with 13 bases left between them. The sample belongs to a study of post-analysis software for immune sequencing data. Regarding the study as a whole: The study found TRBV5-6, TRBV5-1 and TRBV20-1 among a few TRBV segments more frequent in patients than controls.

Unique-molecular-identifier-tagged TCR beta cDNA libraries were used. From the PCR reads, TCRdb called clonotypes with MiXCR, one entry per CDR3 protein. The sample holds hundreds of thousands of distinct CDR3 sequences, 36% seen once. This rearrangement joins TRBV5-1 to TRBJ2-1; D is perhaps TRBD1 or TRBD2 (6 bases each). The clonotype comes from a girl aged 5 to 17 with multiple sclerosis. The material sequenced was blood. CDR3 in DNA: TGCGCCAGCAGCCCGGGGGCAGGCGCCTACAATGAGCAGTTCTTC. This encodes CASSPGAGAYNEQFF.